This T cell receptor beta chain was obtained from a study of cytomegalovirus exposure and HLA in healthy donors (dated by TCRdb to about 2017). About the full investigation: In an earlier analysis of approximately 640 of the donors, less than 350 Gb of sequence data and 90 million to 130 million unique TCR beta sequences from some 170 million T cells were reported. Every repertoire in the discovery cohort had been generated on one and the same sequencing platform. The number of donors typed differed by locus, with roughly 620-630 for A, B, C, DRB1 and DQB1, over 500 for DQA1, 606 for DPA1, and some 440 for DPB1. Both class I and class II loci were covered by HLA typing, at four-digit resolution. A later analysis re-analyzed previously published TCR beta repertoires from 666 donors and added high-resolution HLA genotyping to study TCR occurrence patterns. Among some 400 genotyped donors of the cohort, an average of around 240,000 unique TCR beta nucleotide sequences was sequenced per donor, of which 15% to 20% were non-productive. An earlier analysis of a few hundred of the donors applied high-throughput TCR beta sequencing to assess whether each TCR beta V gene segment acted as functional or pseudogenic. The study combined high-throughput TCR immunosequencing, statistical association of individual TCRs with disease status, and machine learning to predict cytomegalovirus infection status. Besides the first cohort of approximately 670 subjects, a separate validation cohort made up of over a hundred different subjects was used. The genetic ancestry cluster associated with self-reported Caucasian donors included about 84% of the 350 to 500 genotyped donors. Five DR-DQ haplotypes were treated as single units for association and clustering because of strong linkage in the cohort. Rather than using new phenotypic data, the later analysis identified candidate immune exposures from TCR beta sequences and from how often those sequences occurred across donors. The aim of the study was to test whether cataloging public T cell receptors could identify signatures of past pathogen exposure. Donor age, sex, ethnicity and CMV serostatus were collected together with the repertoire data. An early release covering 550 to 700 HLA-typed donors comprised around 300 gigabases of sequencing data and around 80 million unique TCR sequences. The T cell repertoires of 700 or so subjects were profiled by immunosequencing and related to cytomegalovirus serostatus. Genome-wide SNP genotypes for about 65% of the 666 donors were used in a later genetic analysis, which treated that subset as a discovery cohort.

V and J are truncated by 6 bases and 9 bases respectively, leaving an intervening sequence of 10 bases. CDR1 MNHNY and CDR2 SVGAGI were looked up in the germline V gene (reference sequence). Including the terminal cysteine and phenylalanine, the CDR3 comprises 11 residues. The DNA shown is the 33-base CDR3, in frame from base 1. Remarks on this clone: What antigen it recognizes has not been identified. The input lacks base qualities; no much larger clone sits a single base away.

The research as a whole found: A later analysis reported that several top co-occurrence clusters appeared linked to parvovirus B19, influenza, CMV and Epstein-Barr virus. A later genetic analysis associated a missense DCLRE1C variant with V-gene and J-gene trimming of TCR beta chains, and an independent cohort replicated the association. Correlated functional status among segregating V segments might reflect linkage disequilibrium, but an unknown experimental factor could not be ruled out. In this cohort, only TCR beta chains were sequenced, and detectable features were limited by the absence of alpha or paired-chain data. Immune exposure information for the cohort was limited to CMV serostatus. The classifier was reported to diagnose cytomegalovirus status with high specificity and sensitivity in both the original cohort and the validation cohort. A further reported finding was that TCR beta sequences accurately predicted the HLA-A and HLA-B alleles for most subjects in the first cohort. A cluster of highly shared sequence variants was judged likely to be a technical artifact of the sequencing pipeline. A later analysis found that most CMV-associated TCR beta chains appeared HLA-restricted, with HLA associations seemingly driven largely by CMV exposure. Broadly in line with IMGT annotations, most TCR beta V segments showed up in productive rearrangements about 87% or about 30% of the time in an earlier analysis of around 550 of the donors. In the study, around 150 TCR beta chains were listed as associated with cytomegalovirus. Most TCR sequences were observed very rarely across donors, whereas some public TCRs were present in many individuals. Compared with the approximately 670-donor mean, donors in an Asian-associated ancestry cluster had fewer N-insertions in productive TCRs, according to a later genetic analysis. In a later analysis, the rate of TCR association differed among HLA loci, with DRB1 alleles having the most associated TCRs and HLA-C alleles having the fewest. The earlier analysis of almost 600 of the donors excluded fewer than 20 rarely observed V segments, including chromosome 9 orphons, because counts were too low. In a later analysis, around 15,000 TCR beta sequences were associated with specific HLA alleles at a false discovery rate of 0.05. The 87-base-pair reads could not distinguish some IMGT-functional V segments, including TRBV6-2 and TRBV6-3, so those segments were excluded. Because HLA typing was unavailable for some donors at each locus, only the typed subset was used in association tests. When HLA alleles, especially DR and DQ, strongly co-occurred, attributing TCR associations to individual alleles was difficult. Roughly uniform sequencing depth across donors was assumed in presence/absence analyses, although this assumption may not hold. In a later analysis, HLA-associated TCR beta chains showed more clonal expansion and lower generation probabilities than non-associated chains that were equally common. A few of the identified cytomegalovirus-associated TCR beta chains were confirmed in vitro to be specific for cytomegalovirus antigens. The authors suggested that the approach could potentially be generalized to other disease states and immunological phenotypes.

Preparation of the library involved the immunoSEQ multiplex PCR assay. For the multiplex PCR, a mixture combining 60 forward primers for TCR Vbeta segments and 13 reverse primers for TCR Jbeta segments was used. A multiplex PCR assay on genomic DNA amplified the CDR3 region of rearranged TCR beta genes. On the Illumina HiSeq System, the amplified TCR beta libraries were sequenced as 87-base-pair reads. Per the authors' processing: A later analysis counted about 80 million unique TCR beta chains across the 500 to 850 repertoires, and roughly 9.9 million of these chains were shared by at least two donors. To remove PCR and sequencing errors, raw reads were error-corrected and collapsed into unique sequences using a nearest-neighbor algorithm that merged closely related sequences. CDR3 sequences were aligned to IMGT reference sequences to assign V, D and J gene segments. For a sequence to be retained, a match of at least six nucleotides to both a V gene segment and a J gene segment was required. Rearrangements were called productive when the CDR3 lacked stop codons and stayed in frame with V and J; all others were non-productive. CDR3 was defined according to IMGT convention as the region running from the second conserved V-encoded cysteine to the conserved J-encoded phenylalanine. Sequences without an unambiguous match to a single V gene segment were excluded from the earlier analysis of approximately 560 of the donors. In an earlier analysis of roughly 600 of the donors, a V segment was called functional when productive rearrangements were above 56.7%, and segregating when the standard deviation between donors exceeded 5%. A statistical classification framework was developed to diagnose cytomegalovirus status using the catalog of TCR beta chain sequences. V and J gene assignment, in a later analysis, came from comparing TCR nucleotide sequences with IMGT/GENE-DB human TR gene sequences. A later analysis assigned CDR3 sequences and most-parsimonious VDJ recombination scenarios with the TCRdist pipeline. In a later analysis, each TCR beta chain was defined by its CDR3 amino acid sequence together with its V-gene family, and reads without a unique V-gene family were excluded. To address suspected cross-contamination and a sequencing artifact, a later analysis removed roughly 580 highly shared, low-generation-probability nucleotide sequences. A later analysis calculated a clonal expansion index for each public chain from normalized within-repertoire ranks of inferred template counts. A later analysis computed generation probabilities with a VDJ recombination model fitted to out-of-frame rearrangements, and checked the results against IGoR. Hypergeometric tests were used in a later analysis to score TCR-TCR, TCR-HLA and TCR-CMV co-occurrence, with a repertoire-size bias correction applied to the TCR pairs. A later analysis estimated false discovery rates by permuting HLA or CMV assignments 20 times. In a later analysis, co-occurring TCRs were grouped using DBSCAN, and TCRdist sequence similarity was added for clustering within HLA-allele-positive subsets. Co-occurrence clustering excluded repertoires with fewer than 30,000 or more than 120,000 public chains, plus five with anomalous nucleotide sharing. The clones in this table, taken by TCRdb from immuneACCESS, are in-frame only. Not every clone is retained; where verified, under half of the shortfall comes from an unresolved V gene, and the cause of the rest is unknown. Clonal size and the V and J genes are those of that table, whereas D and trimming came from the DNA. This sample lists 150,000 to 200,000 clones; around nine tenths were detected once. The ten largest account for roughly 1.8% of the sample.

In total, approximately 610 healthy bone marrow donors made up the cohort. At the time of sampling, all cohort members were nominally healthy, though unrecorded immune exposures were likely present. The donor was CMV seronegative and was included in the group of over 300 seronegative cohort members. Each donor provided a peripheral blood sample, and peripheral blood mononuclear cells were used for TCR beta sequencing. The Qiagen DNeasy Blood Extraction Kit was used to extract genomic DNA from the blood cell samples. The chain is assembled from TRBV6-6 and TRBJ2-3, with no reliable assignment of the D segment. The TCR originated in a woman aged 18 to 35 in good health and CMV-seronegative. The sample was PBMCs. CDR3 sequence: CASSRLETQYF. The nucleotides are TGTGCCAGCAGCAGATTGGAGACGCAGTATTTT.